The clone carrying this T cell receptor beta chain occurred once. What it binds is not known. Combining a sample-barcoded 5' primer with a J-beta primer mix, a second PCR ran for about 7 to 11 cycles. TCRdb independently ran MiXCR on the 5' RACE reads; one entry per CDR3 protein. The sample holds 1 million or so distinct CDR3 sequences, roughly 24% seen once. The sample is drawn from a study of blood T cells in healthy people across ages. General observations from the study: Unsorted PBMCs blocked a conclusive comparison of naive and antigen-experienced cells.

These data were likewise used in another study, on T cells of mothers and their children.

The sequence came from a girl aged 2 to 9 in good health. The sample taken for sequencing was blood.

The CDR3 DNA sequence: TGTGCCAGCAGTTTAGAAGCAGGGGCTTTAAACTATGGCTACACCTTC. It encodes CASSLEAGALNYGYTF. The chain recombines TRBV12-3 or TRBV12-4 with TRBJ1-2, with a possible D match to TRBD1 (6 bases). The ends were cut back, 1 base at V and 2 bases at J, with 14 bases in the middle. The CDR3 sequence is 16 residues long.